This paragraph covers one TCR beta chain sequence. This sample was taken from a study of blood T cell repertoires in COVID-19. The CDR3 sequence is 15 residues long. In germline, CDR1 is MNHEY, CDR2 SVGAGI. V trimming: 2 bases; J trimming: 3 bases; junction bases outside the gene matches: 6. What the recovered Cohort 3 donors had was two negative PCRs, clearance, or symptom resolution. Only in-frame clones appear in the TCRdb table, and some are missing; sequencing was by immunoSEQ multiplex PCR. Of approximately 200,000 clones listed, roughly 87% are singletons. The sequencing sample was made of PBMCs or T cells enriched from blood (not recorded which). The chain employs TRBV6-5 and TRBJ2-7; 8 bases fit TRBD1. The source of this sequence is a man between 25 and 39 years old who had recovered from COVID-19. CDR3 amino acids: CASSYHGTGIYEQYF. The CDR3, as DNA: TGTGCCAGCAGTTACCACGGGACAGGAATCTACGAGCAGTACTTC.